Sequencing of this TCR beta chain was carried out in a study of T-cell memory formation after mild COVID-19. This clonotype was seen ten or more times. In TCRdb, the 5' RACE reads were re-called with MiXCR into one record per CDR3 protein. The sample has roughly 310,000 distinct CDR3 sequences; approximately 16% are singletons. The ends were cut back, 4 bases at V and 4 bases at J, with 13 bases in the middle. The germline V gene has CDR1 LGHNA and CDR2 YSLEER. The CDR3 is 14 amino acids. This sequence joins TRBV4-3 and TRBJ2-5, with TRBD1 as a possible D gene (6 bases). This clonotype originated in a man between 18 and 29 years old who had mild COVID-19 (a few samples of this study predate the infection). Cell type and time point are not known. Sequencing was carried out using PBMCs or a T cell subset sorted from them (not recorded which). CDR3 sequence: CASSRSTGSETQYF. CDR3 bases: TGCGCCAGCAGCCGCTCAACAGGGTCAGAGACCCAGTACTTC.